The 11 T cell receptor beta chains listed next were all sequenced from one sample in a study of OX40 agonist ivuxolimab in advanced cancers. The library was prepared using the immunoSEQ multiplex PCR assay. The immuneACCESS repertoire file appears here via TCRdb, limited to in-frame rearrangements. These files lack a portion of the clones; in checked studies, under half of the deficit traces to unresolved V genes, and the cause of the others is not known. The sample data list fewer than 90,000 clones, and roughly 90% of these were observed just once. The ten largest account for 0.25% to 0.35% of the sample. The material was CD4+ or CD8+ T cells sorted from blood, obtained in a trial of the OX40 agonist ivuxolimab. These receptors were collected from an adult with an advanced solid tumor such as melanoma, head and neck, liver or kidney cancer.

The V call is TRBV11-3, the J call TRBJ2-7, with D possibly being TRBD1 (8 bases). CDR1 is SGHNT, CDR2 YENEEA, per germline. This CDR3 has 17 amino acids. The V gene lost 5 bases and the J gene lost 2 bases, with 22 bases spanning the gap. The CDR3 DNA reads TGTGCCAGCAGCCCCCGGACAGGGAGGGTTATTGCCTACGAGCAGTACTTC. Translation: CASSPRTGRVIAYEQYF.

The chain carries TRBV7-2 and TRBJ1-4, with TRBD1 as a possible D gene (6 bases). Trimming took 5 bases from V and 8 from J, leaving 15 bases between them. The CDR3 is 14 residues long. Germline CDR1 is SGHTA and CDR2 is FQGNSA. The CDR3 is CASSRTGFGEKLFF. CDR3 nucleotide sequence: TGTGCCAGCAGCCGCACAGGGTTTGGGGAAAAACTGTTTTTT.

The gene calls are TRBV5-1 and TRBJ1-2, with D perhaps TRBD1 (6 bases). The CDR3 spans 13 residues. Germline values: CDR1 SGHRS, CDR2 YFSETQ. The V gene lost 0 bases and the J gene lost 4 bases, with 7 bases spanning the gap. DNA for the CDR3: TGCGCCAGCAGCTTGGAGGGGGGCTATGGCTACACCTTC. This gives the protein CASSLEGGYGYTF.

The CDR3 DNA is TGTGCCAGCAGCGCCTACGGCGAGCAGTACTTC. Protein sequence: CASSAYGEQYF. The chain carries TRBV7-6 and TRBJ2-7; no clear D gene. Germline V gene sequence: CDR1 SGHVS, CDR2 FNYEAQ. The CDR3 covers 11 residues. Trimming pared 5 bases from V and 6 bases from J, leaving 8 bases between.

This chain joins TRBV5-5 and TRBJ2-7; TRBD1 agrees at 7 bases. V trimming: 4 bases; J trimming: 3 bases; junction bases outside the gene matches: 7. The CDR3 is 14 amino acids. Germline V lookup: CDR1 SGHKS, CDR2 YYEKEE (reference sequence). CDR3 residues: CASSRAGTDYEQYF. In DNA, the CDR3 is TGTGCCAGCAGCCGTGCCGGGACAGACTACGAGCAGTACTTC.

The CDR3: CASSLRGLAGGPIGTDTQYF. Here the CDR3 DNA reads TGTGCCAGCAGCTTACGCGGACTAGCGGGGGGGCCTATTGGCACAGATACGCAGTATTTT. The chain couples TRBV7-8 to TRBJ2-3; 15 nucleotides agree with TRBD2. The germline V gene has CDR1 SGHVS and CDR2 FQNEAQ. The CDR3 is 20 residues long. With 2 bases clipped from V and 1 base from J, the junction kept 10 bases outside the gene matches.

The sample holds one count of this clone. The J gene is TRBJ2-3, the V gene TRBV12-5; D is ambiguous. Germline V lookup: CDR1 LGHNT, CDR2 FRNRAP. CDR3 length equals 12 residues. Trimming took 6 bases from V and 6 from J, leaving 10 bases between them. This chain's CDR3 is CASGAHGDTQYF. CDR3 in DNA: TGTGCTAGTGGGGCGCACGGTGATACGCAGTATTTT.

The rearrangement links TRBV30 to TRBJ1-6; 7 nucleotides align to TRBD1. The CDR3 runs 15 residues. V gave up 5 bases and J gave up 2 bases; unmatched junction bases: 6. CDR1 and CDR2 from the germline V gene are GTSNPN and SVGIG (reference sequence). The CDR3 DNA sequence: TGTGCCTGGGGGGCAGGGGGAACCTATAATTCACCCCTCCACTTT. Translating it yields CAWGAGGTYNSPLHF. The variable domain in full, with the rest retrieved from reference TRBV30 and TRBJ1-6, is SQTIHQWPATLVQPVGSPLSLECTVEGTSNPNLYWYRQAAGRGLQLLFYSVGIGQISSEVPQNLSASRPQDRQFILSSKKLLLSDSGFYLCAWGAGGTYNSPLHFGNGTRLTVT.

The chain has TRBV11-2 and TRBJ1-2; 7 bases match TRBD1. There are 14 residues in the CDR3. Trimming took 4 bases from V and 2 from J; bases not matched to a gene: 4. Per germline, CDR1 SGHAT and CDR2 FQNNGV. The CDR3 bases are TGTGCCAGCAGCTCCAACAGGGGCAACTATGGCTACACCTTC. It encodes CASSSNRGNYGYTF.

This chain uses TRBV5-4 with TRBJ2-3; D is ambiguous. Germline V gives CDR1 SGHNT, CDR2 YYREEE (reference sequence). This CDR3 has 13 amino acids. Trimming left V 0 bases short and J 5 bases short, with 7 bases between. DNA of the CDR3: TGTGCCAGCAGCTTGGCCGTGGGAGATACGCAGTATTTT. This translates into CASSLAVGDTQYF.

The CDR3 DNA reads as TGTGCCAGCAGCTTAGGAGTTAATAGCGGGGGGCAGTATTTT. It codes for CASSLGVNSGGQYF. The V and J genes are TRBV11-2 and TRBJ2-3; 9 positions agree with TRBD2. V trimming: 1 base; J trimming: 11 bases; junction bases outside the gene matches: 7. CDR3 length: 14 amino acids. Per germline, CDR1 SGHAT and CDR2 FQNNGV.